This T cell receptor (beta chain) was captured in a study of siplizumab effects on memory and regulatory T cells. Study observations and caveats: Tracing alloreactive clones into unstimulated subsets worked for only a minor fraction of them.

Germline assignment: CDR1 MGHRA and CDR2 YSYEKL. V was clipped by 1 base and J by 0 bases, with 13 bases between them. The CDR3 has 17 amino acids. Sequencing was performed with immunoSEQ multiplex PCR; in TCRdb, only in-frame clones are kept and a portion is missing. Of 90,000 to 120,000 clones listed, about 93% were seen once; the top ten hold 0.62%. To note about this clone: Its antigen is as yet unknown.

Sequencing used Tregs sorted from blood. This receptor was identified in a human donor in good health. The rearrangement joins TRBV4-1 to TRBJ1-5; D is perhaps TRBD1 (6 bases). Written as DNA, the CDR3 is TGCGCCAGCAGCCAAGGGGCAGGGGTTTATAGCAATCAGCCCCAGCATTTT. Protein: CASSQGAGVYSNQPQHF.